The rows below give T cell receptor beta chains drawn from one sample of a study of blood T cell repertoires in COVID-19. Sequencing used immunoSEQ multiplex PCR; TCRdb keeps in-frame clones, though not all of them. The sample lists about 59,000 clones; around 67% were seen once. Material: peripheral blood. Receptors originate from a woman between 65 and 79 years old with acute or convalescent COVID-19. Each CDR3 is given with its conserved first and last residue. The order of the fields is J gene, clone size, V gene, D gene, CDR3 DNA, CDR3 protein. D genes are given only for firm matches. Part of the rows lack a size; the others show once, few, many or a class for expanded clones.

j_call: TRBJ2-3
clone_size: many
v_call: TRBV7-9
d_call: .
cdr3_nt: TGTGCCAGCAGCTTAGGGGCGGGGGCCTCAGATACGCAGTATTTT
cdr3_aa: CASSLGAGASDTQYF

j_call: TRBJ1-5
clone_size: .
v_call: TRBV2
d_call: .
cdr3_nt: TGTGCCAGCAGTCGCAGGGGAGGGATCGGTCAGCCCCAGCATTTT
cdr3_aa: CASSRRGGIGQPQHF

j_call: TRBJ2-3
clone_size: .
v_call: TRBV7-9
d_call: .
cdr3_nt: TGTGCCAGCAGTGGTAGCCGAGCTCGAACCTACACAGATACGCAGTATTTT
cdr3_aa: CASSGSRARTYTDTQYF

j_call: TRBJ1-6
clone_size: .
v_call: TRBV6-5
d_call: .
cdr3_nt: TGTGCCAGCTCAGGGGTATCCAATTCACCCCTCCACTTT
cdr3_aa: CASSGVSNSPLHF

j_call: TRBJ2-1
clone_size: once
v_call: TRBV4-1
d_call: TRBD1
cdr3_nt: TGCGCCAGCCGGGGAGGGACAGGGAGAAGCTCCTACAATGAGCAGTTCTTC
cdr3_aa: CASRGGTGRSSYNEQFF

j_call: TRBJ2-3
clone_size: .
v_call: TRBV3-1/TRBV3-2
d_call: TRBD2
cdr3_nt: TGTGCCAGCAGCCAAGGGACTAGCGGGGGTTTTAGCACAGATACGCAGTATTTT
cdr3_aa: CASSQGTSGGFSTDTQYF

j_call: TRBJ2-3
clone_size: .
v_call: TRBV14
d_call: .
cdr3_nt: TGTGCCAGCAGCCCTTGGGGGGGGCGCGCAAATACGCAGTATTTT
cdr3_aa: CASSPWGGRANTQYF

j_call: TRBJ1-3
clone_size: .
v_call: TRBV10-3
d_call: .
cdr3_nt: TGTGCCACGGGGACATCGGAGGCTGGAAACACCATATATTTT
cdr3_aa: CATGTSEAGNTIYF

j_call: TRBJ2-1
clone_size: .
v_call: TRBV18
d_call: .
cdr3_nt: TGTGCCAGCTCACCATCCCTGACGGTTCGCGGGAATGAGCAGTTCTTC
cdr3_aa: CASSPSLTVRGNEQFF

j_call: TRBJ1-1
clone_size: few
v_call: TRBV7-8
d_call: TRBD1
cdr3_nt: TGTGCCAGCGCGACAGGGGTGGGAACTGAAGCTTTCTTT
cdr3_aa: CASATGVGTEAFF

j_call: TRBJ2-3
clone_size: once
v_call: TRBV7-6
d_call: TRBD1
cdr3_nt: TGTGCCAGCAGCCAGATCCCGACAGGGGTTTTCGCAGATACGCAGTATTTT
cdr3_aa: CASSQIPTGVFADTQYF

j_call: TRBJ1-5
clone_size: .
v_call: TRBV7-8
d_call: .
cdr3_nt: TGTGCCAGCAGCTTCACCCTCCGGGCAGGGAGGAGCAATCAGCCCCAGCATTTT
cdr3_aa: CASSFTLRAGRSNQPQHF

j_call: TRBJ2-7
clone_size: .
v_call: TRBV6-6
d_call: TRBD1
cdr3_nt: TGTGCCAGCTCCGGGACAGGGCCCTACGAGCAGTACTTC
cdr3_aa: CASSGTGPYEQYF

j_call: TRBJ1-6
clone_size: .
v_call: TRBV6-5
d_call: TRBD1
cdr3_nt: TGTGCCAGCATCCGACAGGGTTATAATTCACCCCTCCACTTT
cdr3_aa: CASIRQGYNSPLHF

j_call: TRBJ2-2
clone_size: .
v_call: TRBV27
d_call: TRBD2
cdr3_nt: TGTGCCAGCAGTTTAATGGGACTAGCGGGGGAGCTGTTTTTT
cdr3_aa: CASSLMGLAGELFF

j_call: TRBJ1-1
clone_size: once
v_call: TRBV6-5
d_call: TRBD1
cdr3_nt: TGTGCCAGCAGAGGCCCTGGACAGGGGAACACTGAAGCTTTCTTT
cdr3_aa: CASRGPGQGNTEAFF

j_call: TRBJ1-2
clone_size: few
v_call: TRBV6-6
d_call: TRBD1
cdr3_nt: TGTGCCAGCGGGGAACAGGGGGTCTATGGCTACACCTTC
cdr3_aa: CASGEQGVYGYTF

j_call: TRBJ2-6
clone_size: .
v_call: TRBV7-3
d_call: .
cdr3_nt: TGTGCCAGCAGCATGACTATAGACGCTTACAAAGTCGGCCAACGTCTGACTTTC
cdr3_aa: CASSMTIDAYKVGQRLTF

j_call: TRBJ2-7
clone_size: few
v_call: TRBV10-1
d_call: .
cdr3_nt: TGCGCCAGCAGTGAGTTGGCAGGCGACGAGCAGTACTTC
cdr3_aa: CASSELAGDEQYF

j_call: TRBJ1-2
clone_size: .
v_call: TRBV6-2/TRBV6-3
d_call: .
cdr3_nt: TGTGCCGGCAGTTACCGGGAGGCTAACTATGGCTACACCTTC
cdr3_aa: CAGSYREANYGYTF

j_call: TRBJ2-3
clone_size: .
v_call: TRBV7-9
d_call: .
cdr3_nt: TGTGCCAGCACCCTAAGGGGGAGCACAGATACGCAGTATTTT
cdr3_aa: CASTLRGSTDTQYF

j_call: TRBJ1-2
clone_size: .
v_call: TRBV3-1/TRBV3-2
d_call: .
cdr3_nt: TGTGCCAGCAGCCGACAAAGACAGGGCTACACCTTC
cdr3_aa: CASSRQRQGYTF

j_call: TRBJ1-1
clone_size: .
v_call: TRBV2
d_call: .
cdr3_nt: TGTGCCAGCACTAAGACAGGCATGAACACTGAAGCTTTCTTT
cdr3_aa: CASTKTGMNTEAFF

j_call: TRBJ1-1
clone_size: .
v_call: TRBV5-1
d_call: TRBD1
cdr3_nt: TGCGCCAGCAGCTCGGCCGGGACAGGGTTTACTGAAGCTTTCTTT
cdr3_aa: CASSSAGTGFTEAFF

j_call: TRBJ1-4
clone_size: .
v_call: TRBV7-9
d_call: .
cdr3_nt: TGTGCCAGCAGCTTTGAGACAGGCCGAGGATTGTTTTTT
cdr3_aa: CASSFETGRGLFF

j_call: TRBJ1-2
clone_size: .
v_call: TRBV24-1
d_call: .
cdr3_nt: TGTGCCACCAGTGATGGAGGGGTGTATGGCTACACCTTC
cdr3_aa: CATSDGGVYGYTF

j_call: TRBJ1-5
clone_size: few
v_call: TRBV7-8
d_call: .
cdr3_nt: TGTGCCAGCAGCTCAGATAGCAATCAGCCCCAGCATTTT
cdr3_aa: CASSSDSNQPQHF

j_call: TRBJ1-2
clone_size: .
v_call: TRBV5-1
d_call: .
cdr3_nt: TGCGCCAGCAGCCTCACGGGCCTACAGGGTTCAGACTATGGCTACACCTTC
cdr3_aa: CASSLTGLQGSDYGYTF

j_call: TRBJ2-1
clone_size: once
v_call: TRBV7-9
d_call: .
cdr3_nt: TGTGCCAGCAGGTTAATAGGGACCGGGAGTAGCTCCTACAATGAGCAGTTCTTC
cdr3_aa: CASRLIGTGSSSYNEQFF